This TCR beta chain was captured in a study of OX40 agonist ivuxolimab in advanced cancers. Data came from immunoSEQ multiplex PCR; TCRdb stores just in-frame clones and leaves some out. The sample carries roughly 61,000 clones, roughly 90% recorded once. The sequences come from CD4+ or CD8+ T cells sorted from blood, collected in a trial of the OX40 agonist ivuxolimab. This receptor was identified in an adult with an advanced solid tumor such as melanoma, head and neck, liver or kidney cancer.

CDR3 in DNA: TGCGCCAGCAGCTTGGCCTCCTCCGGGACCACAGATACGCAGTATTTT. It specifies CASSLASSGTTDTQYF. This chain joins TRBV5-1 and TRBJ2-3; D may correspond to TRBD1 or TRBD2 (5 bases each). Germline assignment: CDR1 SGHRS and CDR2 YFSETQ. The CDR3 has 16 residues. Between the trimmed V and J ends, which lost 0 bases and 2 bases, there was a span of 13 bases.